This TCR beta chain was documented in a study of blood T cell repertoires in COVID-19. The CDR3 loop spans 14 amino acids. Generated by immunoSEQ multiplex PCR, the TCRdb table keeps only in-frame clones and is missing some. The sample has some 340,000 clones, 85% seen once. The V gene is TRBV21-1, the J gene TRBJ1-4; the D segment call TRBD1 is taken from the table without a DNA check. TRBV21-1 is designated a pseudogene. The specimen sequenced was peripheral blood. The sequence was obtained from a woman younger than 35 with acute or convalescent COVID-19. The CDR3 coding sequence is TGTGCCAGCGGTAAAAGGACAGGGTGTGAAAAACTGTTTTTT. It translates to CASGKRTGCEKLFF.